One sample yielded the 27 T cell receptor beta chains listed below, sequenced in a study of blood T cell repertoires in COVID-19. Generated by immunoSEQ multiplex PCR, the TCRdb table keeps only in-frame clones and is missing some. The repertoire holds fewer than 500,000 clones, 88% seen once, with more than 0.9% in the top ten. Sequenced sample: PBMCs or T cells enriched from blood (not recorded which). The receptors come from a woman between 25 and 40 years old with acute COVID-19.

The V and J genes are TRBV9 and TRBJ1-2; 9 nucleotides align to TRBD1. This CDR3 has 14 residues. CDR1 and CDR2 from the germline V gene are SGDLS and YYNGEE. The trim removed 3 bases at V and 7 bases at J, leaving 7 bases unmatched. DNA for the CDR3: TGTGCCAGCAGCGCGATAGGGACAGGGATTGGCTACACCTTC. This gives the protein CASSAIGTGIGYTF.

This clone came up once. This chain links TRBV3-1 (or the pseudogene TRBV3-2) with TRBJ2-3; no reliable D call. This CDR3 contains 15 residues. CDR1 and CDR2 (germline): LGHDT, YNNKEL (reference sequence). Trimming left V 4 bases short and J 0 bases short, with 11 bases between. This CDR3 is CASSLGGGSTDTQYF. CDR3 DNA: TGTGCCAGCAGCCTCGGTGGCGGAAGCACAGATACGCAGTATTTT.

This clone was detected only once. This rearrangement joins TRBV10-1 to TRBJ2-1; 11 bases are a match to TRBD2. Trimming took 5 bases from V and 4 from J; bases not matched to a gene: 7. This CDR3 spans 16 amino acids. The germline V gene has CDR1 WNHNN and CDR2 SYGVQD (reference sequence). The CDR3 protein is CASSSVGLAVYNEQFF. The CDR3 nucleotides are TGCGCCAGCAGTTCCGTGGGACTAGCGGTTTACAATGAGCAGTTCTTC.

The chain links TRBV6-5 to TRBJ1-6; D uncertain. The V gene lost 5 bases and the J gene lost 12 bases, with 8 bases spanning the gap. CDR1 is MNHEY and CDR2 is SVGAGI in the germline V gene. CDR3 length equals 11 residues. CDR3 nucleotide sequence: TGTGCCAGCAGTAAACCGGGACCCCTCCACTTT. Translated, it gives CASSKPGPLHF.

The chain combines TRBV10-3 with TRBJ1-1, with 12 bases that match TRBD1. CDR1 is ENHRY and CDR2 is SYGVKD in the germline V gene. The J segment lost 4 bases and the V segment lost 3 bases, leaving 9 bases of the junction unmatched. This CDR3 has 17 residues. Here the CDR3 DNA reads TGTGCCATCAGTGACAGTCCCGGGACAGGGGGCGGCACTGAAGCTTTCTTT. This sequence encodes CAISDSPGTGGGTEAFF.

This sequence joins TRBV6-6 and TRBJ1-2; TRBD1 aligns across 10 bases. J was trimmed by 6 bases and V by 5 bases; bases with no gene match: 6. This CDR3 has 14 amino acids. Germline CDR1 reads MNHNY; CDR2 reads SVGAGI (reference sequence). DNA of the CDR3: TGTGCCAGCAGTCGGGACAGGGGTATCGATGGCTACACCTTC. Its translation: CASSRDRGIDGYTF.

The chain combines TRBV5-1 with TRBJ1-5, with D hard to call. CDR3 length: 16 residues. The V gene's germline CDR1 is SGHRS and CDR2 YFSETQ. Trimming pared 0 bases from V and 0 bases from J, leaving 10 bases between. CDR3 sequence (DNA): TGCGCCAGCAGCTTGGACCGACTCAATAGCAATCAGCCCCAGCATTTT. This gives the protein CASSLDRLNSNQPQHF. Variable domain in full (rest from reference TRBV5-1 and TRBJ1-5): KAGVTQTPRYLIKTRGQQVTLSCSPISGHRSVSWYQQTPGQGLQFLFEYFSETQRNKGNFPGRFSGRQFSNSRSEMNVSTLELGDSALYLCASSLDRLNSNQPQHFGDGTRLSIL.

This chain links TRBV9 with TRBJ1-2, with D tentatively TRBD1 (6 bases). V was pared by 0 bases and J by 7 bases, with 13 bases between. CDR1 and CDR2 (germline): SGDLS, YYNGEE. This CDR3 comprises 14 residues. The CDR3 is CASSVVPADSGYTF. CDR3 DNA: TGTGCCAGCAGCGTAGTCCCGGCGGACAGTGGCTACACCTTC. The whole variable domain, filled in from reference TRBV9 and TRBJ1-2, reads DSGVTQTPKHLITATGQRVTLRCSPRSGDLSVYWYQQSLDQGLQFLIQYYNGEERAKGNILERFSAQQFPDLHSELNLSSLELGDSALYFCASSVVPADSGYTFGSGTRLTVV.

The chain uses TRBV5-5 and TRBJ2-3; a possible D gene is TRBD1 (6 bases). The CDR3 contains 15 residues. Germline V CDR1 and CDR2: SGHKS, YYEKEE (reference sequence). The V and J ends lost 2 bases and 0 bases respectively, with 10 bases between them. The chain's CDR3 is CASSFRGRSTDTQYF. In nucleotides, the CDR3 is TGTGCCAGCAGCTTTAGGGGGAGAAGCACAGATACGCAGTATTTT. The full variable domain, with the rest looked up from reference TRBV5-5 and TRBJ2-3, is DAGVTQSPTHLIKTRGQQVTLRCSPISGHKSVSWYQQVLGQGPQFIFQYYEKEERGRGNFPDRFSARQFPNYSSELNVNALLLGDSALYLCASSFRGRSTDTQYFGPGTRLTVL.

This chain connects TRBV27 to TRBJ1-1; TRBD1 agrees at 9 bases. The J segment lost 6 bases and the V segment lost 5 bases, leaving 16 bases of the junction unmatched. The germline V gene has CDR1 MNHEY and CDR2 SMNVEV (reference sequence). The CDR3 runs to 17 residues. CDR3 DNA: TGTGCCAGCAGTGAACCGCCGGGACAGGGACCTCCAGCTGAAGCTTTCTTT. Its translation is CASSEPPGQGPPAEAFF.

The chain has TRBV3-1 (or the pseudogene TRBV3-2) and TRBJ1-1, with D perhaps matching TRBD1 (5 bases). Trimming shortened V by 8 bases and J by 4 bases, and 20 bases separated the two germline ends. The CDR3 has 15 amino acids. In germline, CDR1 is LGHDT, CDR2 YNNKEL (reference sequence). CDR3 region: CASGLPHGGFTEAFF. In DNA, the CDR3 is TGTGCCAGCGGCCTCCCCCACGGGGGTTTCACTGAAGCTTTCTTT.

This clone has only one observation. The chain recombines TRBV18 with TRBJ1-2; 7 bases align to TRBD1. Germline V gives CDR1 KGHSH, CDR2 LQKENI. Unmatched junction bases numbered 11, after V lost 2 bases and J lost 2 bases. CDR3 length: 17 amino acids. The DNA for the CDR3 is TGTGCCAGCTCACCATTCTGGGACAGCCCTTTCAACTATGGCTACACCTTC. It specifies CASSPFWDSPFNYGYTF.

The J gene is TRBJ2-3, the V gene TRBV10-1; D perhaps matches TRBD2 (5 bases). The germline V gene encodes CDR1 WNHNN and CDR2 SYGVQD (reference sequence). The CDR3 loop spans 14 amino acids. V lost 7 bases and J lost 2, with 13 bases in between. The CDR3 spells CASKNSLATDTQYF. The CDR3 DNA is TGCGCCAGCAAAAACAGCCTAGCCACAGATACGCAGTATTTT.

The rearrangement joins TRBV5-1 to TRBJ2-7; D gene ambiguous. The CDR3 length is 13 residues. V shed 0 bases and J shed 4 bases, with 8 bases lying between them. The germline V gene encodes CDR1 SGHRS and CDR2 YFSETQ. The DNA for the CDR3 is TGCGCCAGCAGCTTGGGCGGAGAGTACGAGCAGTACTTC. This translates into CASSLGGEYEQYF.

The sample holds one count of this clone. The V and J genes are TRBV11-2 and TRBJ1-6; 8 bases agree with TRBD1. This CDR3 is built from 14 residues. V was pared by 5 bases and J by 7 bases, with 4 bases of the junction left unmatched. Germline V lookup: CDR1 SGHAT, CDR2 FQNNGV. The CDR3 DNA reads as TGTGCCAGCAGCGACCACAGGGGGAATTCACCCCTCCACTTT. Protein product: CASSDHRGNSPLHF.

This sequence joins TRBV6-6 and TRBJ1-3, with 7 bases that match TRBD1. CDR3 length equals 15 residues. CDR1 is MNHNY, CDR2 SVGAGI, per germline (reference sequence). V lost 0 bases to trimming and J lost 4 bases; unmatched junction nucleotides: 3. CDR3 sequence (DNA): TGTGCCAGCAGTTACTCCGCGGGACAGGGAAACACCATATATTTT. This encodes CASSYSAGQGNTIYF.

The chain employs TRBV27 and TRBJ2-3, with no clear D. There are 16 residues in the CDR3. Germline V gene data show CDR1 as MNHEY and CDR2 as SMNVEV (reference sequence). V was clipped by 1 base and J by 2 bases, with 13 bases between them. The CDR3 coding sequence is TGTGCCAGCAGTTTATTATCCTTGGCTCTCACAGATACGCAGTATTTT. It is translated as CASSLLSLALTDTQYF.

This clone was detected once. The V and J genes are TRBV7-9 and TRBJ1-2; D is unclear. The V end was cut by 0 bases, the J end by 8 bases, with 13 bases between. Germline assignment: CDR1 SEHNR and CDR2 FQNEAQ (reference sequence). The CDR3 covers 14 residues. DNA for the CDR3: TGTGCCAGCAGCTTAGCCCCCCCCGGGAGCGGCTACACCTTC. It translates to CASSLAPPGSGYTF.

The gene calls are TRBV3-1 (or the pseudogene TRBV3-2) and TRBJ2-3; 13 bases agree with TRBD2. CDR3 size: 17 residues. V trimming: 1 base; J trimming: 1 base; junction bases outside the gene matches: 2. The germline CDR1 and CDR2 sequences are LGHDT and YNNKEL (reference sequence). In DNA form, the CDR3 reads TGTGCCAGCAGCCAAGGGACTAGCGGGGGCCGCACAGATACGCAGTATTTT. Protein product: CASSQGTSGGRTDTQYF.

The rearrangement joins TRBV7-6 to TRBJ1-2; D gene uncertain. The CDR3 is 15 amino acids. CDR1 is SGHVS, CDR2 FNYEAQ, per germline. V shed 1 base and J shed 6 bases, with 15 bases lying between them. The CDR3 DNA is TGTGCCAGCAGCTTAGGCGGCGCCGTGCCCCATGGCTACACCTTC. Its translation is CASSLGGAVPHGYTF.

The gene calls are TRBV3-1 (or the pseudogene TRBV3-2) and TRBJ1-6, with TRBD1 matching over 7 bases. After removal of 6 bases from V and 7 bases from J, the junction contained 15 bases not matched to a gene. Germline V gene data show CDR1 as LGHDT and CDR2 as YNNKEL (reference sequence). This CDR3 region has 17 residues. Here the CDR3 reads CASRARRLAGGNSPLHF. CDR3 nucleotide sequence: TGTGCCAGCAGAGCAAGGCGGCTGGCAGGGGGAAATTCACCCCTCCACTTT.

The gene calls are TRBV25-1 and TRBJ1-3; D might be TRBD1 (5 bases). Germline V gene lookup returns CDR1 MGHDK and CDR2 SYGVNS. Trimming took 4 bases from V and 7 from J, leaving 14 bases between them. The CDR3 runs 14 residues. The CDR3 region has the DNA TGTGCCAGCAGTGGGCCAGGGAGGTCGAACACCATATATTTT. Translation gives CASSGPGRSNTIYF. The full variable domain, completed using reference TRBV25-1 and TRBJ1-3, is EADIYQTPRYLVIGTGKKITLECSQTMGHDKMYWYQQDPGMELHLIHYSYGVNSTEKGDLSSESTVSRIRTEHFPLTLESARPSHTSQYLCASSGPGRSNTIYFGEGSWLTVV.

The rearrangement uses TRBV12-5 and TRBJ1-1; 7 nucleotides align to TRBD1. Germline assignment: CDR1 LGHNT and CDR2 FRNRAP. The V gene end was trimmed by 8 bases and the J gene end by 1 base; junction bases not matched to a gene: 7. This CDR3 has 14 residues. Here the CDR3 reads CASKWTGPNTEAFF. The CDR3 coding sequence is TGTGCTAGTAAATGGACAGGTCCGAACACTGAAGCTTTCTTT. The full variable domain, completed using reference TRBV12-5 and TRBJ1-1, is DARVTQTPRHKVTEMGQEVTMRCQPILGHNTVFWYRQTMMQGLELLAYFRNRAPLDDSGMPKDRFSAEMPDATLATLKIQPSEPRDSAVYFCASKWTGPNTEAFFGQGTRLTVV.

This clone was detected only once. This chain joins TRBV12-5 and TRBJ2-7; 7 nucleotides line up with TRBD1. The CDR3 has 18 residues. Germline V gene lookup returns CDR1 LGHNT and CDR2 FRNRAP. With 2 bases clipped from V and 6 bases from J, the junction kept 19 bases outside the gene matches. The CDR3 loop is CASGLTPDGTAKASEQYF. CDR3 coding DNA: TGTGCTAGTGGTTTGACGCCCGACGGGACAGCAAAAGCCTCCGAGCAGTACTTC.

This chain joins TRBV7-8 and TRBJ2-4; weak D call: TRBD2 (6 bases). Germline V CDR1 and CDR2: SGHVS, FQNEAQ. V was clipped by 1 base and J by 0 bases, with 16 bases between them. The CDR3 sequence is 18 residues long. The CDR3 protein is CASSLGWVAEVAKNIQYF. In nucleotides, the CDR3 is TGTGCCAGCAGCTTAGGTTGGGTAGCGGAAGTAGCCAAAAACATTCAGTACTTC. Using reference TRBV7-8 and TRBJ2-4 for the parts outside the CDR3, the full variable domain is GAGVSQSPRYKVAKRGQDVALRCDPISGHVSLFWYQQALGQGPEFLTYFQNEAQLDKSGLPSDRFFAERPEGSVSTLKIQRTQQEDSAVYLCASSLGWVAEVAKNIQYFGAGTRLSVL.

The CDR3 spells CASSIELLGHGYTF. Here the CDR3 DNA reads TGTGCCAGTAGTATAGAACTGTTGGGGCATGGCTACACCTTC. V and J are TRBV19 and TRBJ1-2; tentatively, D is TRBD1 (5 bases). V dropped 0 bases and J dropped 6 bases, with 11 bases sitting between them. Per the germline V gene, CDR1 is LNHDA and CDR2 is SQIVND (reference sequence). The CDR3 totals 14 residues.

This rearrangement joins TRBV7-2 to TRBJ1-1; weak D call: TRBD1 (6 bases). CDR3 size: 15 residues. The V end was cut by 3 bases, the J end by 4 bases, with 15 bases between. CDR1 is SGHTA and CDR2 is FQGNSA in the germline V gene. The CDR3 loop is CASSFSGQMATEAFF. The CDR3 DNA sequence: TGTGCCAGCAGCTTCTCAGGACAGATGGCCACTGAAGCTTTCTTT.